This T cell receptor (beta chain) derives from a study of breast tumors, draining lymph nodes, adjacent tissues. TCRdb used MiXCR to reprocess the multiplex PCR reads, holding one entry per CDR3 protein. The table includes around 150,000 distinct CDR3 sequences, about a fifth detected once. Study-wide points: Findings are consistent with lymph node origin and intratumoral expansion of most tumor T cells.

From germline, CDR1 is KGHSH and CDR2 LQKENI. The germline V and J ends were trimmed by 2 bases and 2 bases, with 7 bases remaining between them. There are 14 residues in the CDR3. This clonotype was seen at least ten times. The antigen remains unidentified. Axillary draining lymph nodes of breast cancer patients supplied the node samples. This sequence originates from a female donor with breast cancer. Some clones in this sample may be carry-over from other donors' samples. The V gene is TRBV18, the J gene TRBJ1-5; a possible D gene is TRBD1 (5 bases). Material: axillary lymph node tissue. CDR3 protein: CASSPGAGNQPQHF. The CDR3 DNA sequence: TGTGCCAGCTCACCAGGGGCGGGCAATCAGCCCCAGCATTTT. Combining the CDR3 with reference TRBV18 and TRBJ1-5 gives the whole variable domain NAGVMQNPRHLVRRRGQEARLRCSPMKGHSHVYWYRQLPEEGLKFMVYLQKENIIDESGMPKERFSAEFPKEGPSILRIQQVVRGDSAAYFCASSPGAGNQPQHFGDGTRLSIL.